This TCR beta chain was documented in a study of CD8 T cells in ankylosing spondylitis. Broader study findings: Ankylosing spondylitis blood appeared to carry a characteristic TCR beta motif of roughly eight highly homologous variants.

TCRdb independently ran MiXCR on the 5' RACE reads; one entry per CDR3 protein. The sample lists 500,000 or so distinct CDR3 sequences, approximately 5% occurring once. Germline-derived CDR1 and CDR2 are SGHTA and FQGNSA. The CDR3 contains 12 residues. The V gene lost 5 bases and the J gene lost 10 bases, with 14 bases spanning the gap. This clonotype was recorded at least ten times. Antigen: not known. V gene TRBV7-2 combines with J gene TRBJ1-2; D not resolved. Material: blood, either unsorted or a sorted T cell fraction (not recorded which). The receptor was isolated from a male donor with ankylosing spondylitis. The CDR3 DNA reads TGTGCCAGCAGCCCCCCCCGGGGTTTCTACACCTTC. Amino acids: CASSPPRGFYTF.